The 13 T cell receptor beta chains in this list originate from one sample, sequenced in a study of beta chain features in type 1 diabetes. The investigators reverse transcribed all of the isolated RNA, so they sequenced expressed TCRB transcripts. TCRdb's table, derived via immunoSEQ multiplex PCR, lists solely in-frame clones and lacks some. In the table there are 400,000 to 600,000 clones, 30% of which are singletons. The source material was naive CD4+ T cells from blood. The receptors derive from a man aged 18 to 29 in good health.

This clone was recorded a few times. The J gene is TRBJ2-7, the V gene TRBV7-9; 10 bases fit TRBD2. The junction had 8 bases not matched to a gene; V was cut back by 8 bases and J by 4 bases. CDR1 is SEHNR and CDR2 is FQNEAQ in the germline V gene (reference sequence). The CDR3 consists of 14 residues. The CDR3 DNA reads as TGTGCCAGCGGGTCCGGGGGACTAGCGTACGAGCAGTACTTC. Amino acids: CASGSGGLAYEQYF.

The chain joins TRBV27 to TRBJ2-1; 8 nucleotides align to TRBD1. From germline, CDR1 is MNHEY and CDR2 SMNVEV (reference sequence). V lost 5 bases and J lost 9; bases outside the gene matches: 21. The CDR3 loop spans 18 amino acids. CDR3 region: CASSPDRGGFQYLTEQFF. The DNA for the CDR3 is TGTGCCAGCAGTCCTGACAGGGGCGGGTTCCAATACCTCACTGAGCAGTTCTTC.

V and J are TRBV5-1 and TRBJ2-3; TRBD2 matches at 7 bases. CDR1 and CDR2 from the germline V gene are SGHRS and YFSETQ. J gave up 4 bases and V 1 base, and 3 bases lay outside the gene matches. This CDR3 has 14 amino acids. The CDR3 DNA sequence: TGCGCCAGCAGCTTGACTAGCGTCCCAGATACGCAGTATTTT. It codes for CASSLTSVPDTQYF. The whole variable domain, remainder taken from reference TRBV5-1 and TRBJ2-3, is KAGVTQTPRYLIKTRGQQVTLSCSPISGHRSVSWYQQTPGQGLQFLFEYFSETQRNKGNFPGRFSGRQFSNSRSEMNVSTLELGDSALYLCASSLTSVPDTQYFGPGTRLTVL.

A remark on this clone: The same CDR3 also results from other DNA sequences found in this sample. The chain links TRBV29-1 to TRBJ2-5, with D perhaps TRBD2 (6 bases). V shed 7 bases and J shed 5 bases, with 14 bases lying between them. Germline V CDR1 and CDR2: SQVTM, ANQGSEA. The CDR3 has 12 residues. DNA for the CDR3: TGCAGCGGTCGGGAGCAGAGGGAGACCCAGTACTTC. Its protein is CSGREQRETQYF.

This clone has only a few counts. The genes are TRBV29-1 and TRBJ2-3; 7 bases match TRBD1. The CDR3 runs 14 residues. V was clipped by 7 bases and J by 1 base; unmatched bases: 8. Per the germline V gene, CDR1 is SQVTM and CDR2 is ANQGSEA. The CDR3 region is CSERDSPGTDTQYF. DNA for the CDR3: TGCAGCGAACGGGACAGTCCGGGCACAGATACGCAGTATTTT.

This clone occurred a few times. The chain links TRBV29-1 to TRBJ2-1, with 7 bases matching TRBD1. CDR3 length: 16 amino acids. V dropped 8 bases and J dropped 0; count of bases not matched to a gene: 13. Germline loops: CDR1 SQVTM, CDR2 ANQGSEA. The chain's CDR3 is CSSLGGGQTSYNEQFF. The CDR3 DNA is TGCAGCAGCCTCGGTGGGGGACAGACCTCCTACAATGAGCAGTTCTTC.

The chain joins TRBV25-1 to TRBJ2-1; D might be TRBD2 (6 bases). Trimming cost V 1 base and J 1 base, with 11 bases left between them. From germline, CDR1 is MGHDK and CDR2 SYGVNS. The CDR3 has 16 amino acids. CDR3 bases: TGTGCCAGCAGTGAATGGTCAGGGAGGTCCTACAATGAGCAGTTCTTC. It is translated as CASSEWSGRSYNEQFF.

This clone was seen a few times. The J gene is TRBJ1-1, the V gene TRBV30; TRBD1 matches 9 bases. The CDR3 has 17 amino acids. The junction had 8 bases not matched to a gene; V was cut back by 0 bases and J by 0 bases. The V gene's germline CDR1 is GTSNPN and CDR2 SVGIG (reference sequence). Here the CDR3 reads CAWSVYYGQGMNTEAFF. As DNA, the CDR3 is TGTGCCTGGAGTGTATATTACGGACAGGGGATGAACACTGAAGCTTTCTTT.

In this sample, this clone turned up a few times. J is TRBJ2-6 and V is TRBV7-3, with D unclear. V dropped 1 base and J dropped 0 bases, with 7 bases sitting between them. CDR1 SGHTA and CDR2 FQGTGA come from the germline V gene. CDR3 length: 16 residues. CDR3 loop: CASSLNVFSGANVLTF. In DNA, the CDR3 is TGTGCCAGCAGCTTAAACGTTTTCTCTGGGGCCAACGTCCTGACTTTC.

This clone was counted between two and nine times. The V call is TRBV7-2, the J call TRBJ2-4; tentatively, D is TRBD2 (5 bases). V lost 5 bases and J lost 3, with 11 bases in between. The CDR3 spans 14 residues. CDR1 is SGHTA, CDR2 FQGNSA, per germline. CDR3 sequence reads: CASSTTGNKNIQYF. The CDR3 DNA is TGTGCCAGCAGCACCACCGGGAACAAAAACATTCAGTACTTC.

The rearrangement links TRBV9 to TRBJ2-1, with D perhaps matching TRBD2 (5 bases). The CDR3 is 16 amino acids. V lost 1 base, J lost 4 bases, and 15 bases lay in between. CDR1 is SGDLS and CDR2 is YYNGEE in the germline V gene. The CDR3 loop reads CASSVQAAPQYNEQFF. CDR3 DNA sequence: TGTGCCAGCAGCGTACAAGCGGCCCCTCAATACAATGAGCAGTTCTTC.

This clone was counted a few times. The J gene is TRBJ1-1, the V gene TRBV18; D is possibly TRBD1 (6 bases). Trimming shortened V by 3 bases and J by 11 bases, and 13 bases separated the two germline ends. Germline V gene lookup returns CDR1 KGHSH and CDR2 LQKENI. This CDR3 region has 12 residues. This chain's CDR3 is CASSPQGRGAFF. The CDR3 DNA is TGTGCCAGCTCACCGCAGGGGAGAGGGGCTTTCTTT.

The CDR3: CAWSLQGTGGNTIYF. The CDR3 DNA sequence: TGTGCCTGGAGTTTGCAGGGTACGGGTGGAAACACCATATATTTT. V usage is TRBV30 and J usage is TRBJ1-3; D possibly corresponds to TRBD1 (5 bases). The length of the CDR3 is 15 residues. V was cut by 2 bases and J by 3 bases, with 14 bases left in between. CDR1 is GTSNPN, CDR2 SVGIG, per germline (reference sequence).